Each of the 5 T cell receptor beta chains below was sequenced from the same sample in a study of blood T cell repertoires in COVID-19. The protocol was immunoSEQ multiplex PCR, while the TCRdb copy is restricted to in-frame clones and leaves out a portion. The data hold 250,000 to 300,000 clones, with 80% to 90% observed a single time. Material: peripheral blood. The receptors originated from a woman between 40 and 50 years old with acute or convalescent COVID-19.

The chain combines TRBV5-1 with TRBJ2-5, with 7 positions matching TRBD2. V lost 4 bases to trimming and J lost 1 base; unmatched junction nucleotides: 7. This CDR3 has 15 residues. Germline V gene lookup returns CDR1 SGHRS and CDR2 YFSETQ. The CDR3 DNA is TGCGCCAGCAGCCCCCGACTAGCTGCCCAAGAGACCCAGTACTTC. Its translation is CASSPRLAAQETQYF.

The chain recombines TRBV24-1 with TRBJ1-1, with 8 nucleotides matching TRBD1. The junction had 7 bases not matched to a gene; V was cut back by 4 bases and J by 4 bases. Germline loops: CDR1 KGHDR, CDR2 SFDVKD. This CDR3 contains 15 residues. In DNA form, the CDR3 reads TGTGCCACCAGTGAATCCGGTACAGGGGGCACTGAAGCTTTCTTT. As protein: CATSESGTGGTEAFF.

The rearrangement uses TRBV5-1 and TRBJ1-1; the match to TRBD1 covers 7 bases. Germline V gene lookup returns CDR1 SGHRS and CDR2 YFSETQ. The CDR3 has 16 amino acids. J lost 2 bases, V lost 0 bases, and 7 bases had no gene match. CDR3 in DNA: TGCGCCAGCAGCTTGGAACTGGGACAGCGAAACACTGAAGCTTTCTTT. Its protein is CASSLELGQRNTEAFF.

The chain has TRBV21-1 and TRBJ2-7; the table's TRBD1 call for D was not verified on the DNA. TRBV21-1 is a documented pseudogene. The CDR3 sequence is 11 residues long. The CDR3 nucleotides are TGTGCCGGCGACAGGGGGCACGAGCAGTACGTC. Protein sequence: CAGDRGHEQYV.

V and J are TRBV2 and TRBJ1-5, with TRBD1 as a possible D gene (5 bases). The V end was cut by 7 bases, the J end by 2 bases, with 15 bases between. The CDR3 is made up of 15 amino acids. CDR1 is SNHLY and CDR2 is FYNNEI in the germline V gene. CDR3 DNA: TGTGCCAGCACGGTGACAGAATCGGGCAATCAGCCCCAGCATTTT. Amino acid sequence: CASTVTESGNQPQHF.